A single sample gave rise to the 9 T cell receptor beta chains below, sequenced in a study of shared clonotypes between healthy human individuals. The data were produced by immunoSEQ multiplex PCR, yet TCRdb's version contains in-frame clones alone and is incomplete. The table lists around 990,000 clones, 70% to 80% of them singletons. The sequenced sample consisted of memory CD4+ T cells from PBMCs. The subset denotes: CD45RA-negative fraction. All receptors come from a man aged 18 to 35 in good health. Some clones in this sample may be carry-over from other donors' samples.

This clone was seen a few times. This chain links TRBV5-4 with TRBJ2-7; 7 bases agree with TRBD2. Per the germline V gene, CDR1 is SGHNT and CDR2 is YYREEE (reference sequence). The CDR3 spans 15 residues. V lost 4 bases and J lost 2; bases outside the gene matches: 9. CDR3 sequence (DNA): TGTGCCAGCAGCGTAAAAACCGGGACTACCTACGAGCAGTACTTC. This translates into CASSVKTGTTYEQYF.

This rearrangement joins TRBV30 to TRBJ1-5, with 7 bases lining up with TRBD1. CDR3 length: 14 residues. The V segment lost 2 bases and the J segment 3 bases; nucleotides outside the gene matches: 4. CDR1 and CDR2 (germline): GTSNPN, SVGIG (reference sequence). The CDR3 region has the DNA TGTGCCTGGAGTTTGGGACAGTACAATCAGCCCCAGCATTTT. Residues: CAWSLGQYNQPQHF.

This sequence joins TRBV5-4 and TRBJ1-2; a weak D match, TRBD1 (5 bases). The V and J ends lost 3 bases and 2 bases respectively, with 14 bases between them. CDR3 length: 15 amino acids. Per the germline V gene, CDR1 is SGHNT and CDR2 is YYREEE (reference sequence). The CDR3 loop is CASSSGGEGNYGYTF. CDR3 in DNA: TGTGCCAGCAGCTCTGGGGGGGAGGGCAACTATGGCTACACCTTC.

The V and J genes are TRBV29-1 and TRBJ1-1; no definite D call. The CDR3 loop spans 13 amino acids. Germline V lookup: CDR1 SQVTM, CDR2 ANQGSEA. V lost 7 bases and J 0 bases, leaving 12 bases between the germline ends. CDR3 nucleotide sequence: TGCAGCGCCCGGGGTGCCATGAACACTGAAGCTTTCTTT. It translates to CSARGAMNTEAFF. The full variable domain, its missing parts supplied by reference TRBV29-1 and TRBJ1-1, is SAVISQKPSRDICQRGTSLTIQCQVDSQVTMMFWYRQQPGQSLTLIATANQGSEATYESGFVIDKFPISRPNLTFSTLTVSNMSPEDSSIYLCSARGAMNTEAFFGQGTRLTVV.

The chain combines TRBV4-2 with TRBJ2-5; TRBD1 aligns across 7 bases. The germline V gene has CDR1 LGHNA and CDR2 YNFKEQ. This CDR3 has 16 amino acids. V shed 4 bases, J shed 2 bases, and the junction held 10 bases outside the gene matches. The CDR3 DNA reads TGTGCCAGCAGCCTAATCGGCCGGGACAGACAAGAGACCCAGTACTTC. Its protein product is CASSLIGRDRQETQYF.

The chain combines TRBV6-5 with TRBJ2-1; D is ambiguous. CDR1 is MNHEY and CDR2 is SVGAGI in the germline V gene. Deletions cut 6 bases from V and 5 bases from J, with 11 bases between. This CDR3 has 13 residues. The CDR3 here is CASSFNTHNEQFF. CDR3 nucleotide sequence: TGTGCCAGCAGCTTTAACACGCACAATGAGCAGTTCTTC.

The CDR3 region has the DNA TGTGCCAGCAGCCCTTCCGCCGGGGGGGTCTATGGCTACACCTTC. This translates into CASSPSAGGVYGYTF. J is TRBJ1-2 and V is TRBV28; tentatively, D is TRBD1 (5 bases). Germline V gene lookup returns CDR1 MDHEN and CDR2 SYDVKM. The CDR3 is 15 amino acids. Trimming shortened V by 6 bases and J by 4 bases, and 18 bases separated the two germline ends.

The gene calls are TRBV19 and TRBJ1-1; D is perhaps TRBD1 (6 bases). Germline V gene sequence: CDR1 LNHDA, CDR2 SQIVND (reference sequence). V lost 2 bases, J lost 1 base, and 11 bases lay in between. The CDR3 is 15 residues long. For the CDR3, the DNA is TGTGCCAGTAGTATAAATGGGGGGGCGAACACTGAAGCTTTCTTT. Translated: CASSINGGANTEAFF. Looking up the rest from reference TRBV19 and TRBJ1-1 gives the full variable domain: DGGITQSPKYLFRKEGQNVTLSCEQNLNHDAMYWYRQDPGQGLRLIYYSQIVNDFQKGDIAEGYSVSREKKESFPLTVTSAQKNPTAFYLCASSINGGANTEAFFGQGTRLTVV.

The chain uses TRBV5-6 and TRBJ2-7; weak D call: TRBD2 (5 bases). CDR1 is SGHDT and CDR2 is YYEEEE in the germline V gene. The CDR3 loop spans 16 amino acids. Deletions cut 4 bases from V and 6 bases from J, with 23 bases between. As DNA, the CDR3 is TGTGCCAGCAGCCGGGAAGGTTCGGTGGGGAAGGGCGAGCAGTACTTC. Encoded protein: CASSREGSVGKGEQYF.